Described below is a single T cell receptor (beta chain) sequence and its context. Authors' analysis steps: From reference gene primer amplification, estimates of nucleated cell counts were derived. Some clones are missing from TCRdb's copy, which holds only in-frame ones; the method was immunoSEQ multiplex PCR. The D gene and trimming were derived from the DNA, and the V and J assignments and clone size from that table. The repertoire holds approximately 120,000 clones, with approximately 86% as singletons. This specimen belongs to a study of blood T cell repertoires in COVID-19. In the study overall: The origin of the acute and convalescent COVID-19 samples was the United States, Italy and Spain. T cells, B-cell-depleted T cells, or PBMCs provided the cDNA or gDNA that served as material.

V gave up 4 bases and J gave up 8 bases; unmatched junction bases: 2. The CDR3 has 13 amino acids. CDR1 is SGHTA and CDR2 is FQGNSA in the germline V gene. The receptor comes from a woman aged 45-59 years who had recovered from COVID-19. The gene calls are TRBV7-2 and TRBJ2-1; 10 nucleotides agree with TRBD1. Sequenced material: peripheral blood. CDR3 sequence reads: CASSSDRGYEQFF. The CDR3 DNA follows: TGTGCCAGCAGCTCGGACAGGGGGTATGAGCAGTTCTTC.